This TCR beta chain was retrieved from a study of a mutant IDH1 vaccine in newly diagnosed glioma. Study-wide context: Vaccination of patients was performed eight times, in weeks 1, 3, 5, 7, 11, 15, 19 and 23. The start of vaccination came 4-6 weeks after radiotherapy alone, or with temozolomide cycles. Most patients had received both radiotherapy and temozolomide, the prior options being radiotherapy, temozolomide, or both. Overall study findings and caveats: Alterations occurring in top peripheral T cell clonotypes seemed unrelated to pseudoprogression.

The time point here: week 23, last vaccination. A single vaccine dose contained 300 ug of mutant IDH1 20-mer peptide, and topical imiquimod was used with it. Only in-frame clones appear in the TCRdb table, and some are missing; sequencing was by immunoSEQ multiplex PCR. Among about 72,000 clones listed, approximately 84% were seen once. Regarding this clone: Its target is not known.

Trimming took 3 bases from V and 0 from J, leaving 12 bases between them. The CDR3 contains 16 residues. Germline assignment: CDR1 LGHNA and CDR2 YSLEER. The origin of this receptor is a man aged 18 to 35 with glioma. The material was PBMCs, obtained from a glioma patient whose treatment included an IDH1 peptide vaccine. The gene calls are TRBV4-3 and TRBJ2-1; D might be TRBD1 (6 bases). Here the CDR3 DNA reads TGCGCCAGCAGCCAGGGTCACAGGGACTCCTACAATGAGCAGTTCTTC. It is translated as CASSQGHRDSYNEQFF.